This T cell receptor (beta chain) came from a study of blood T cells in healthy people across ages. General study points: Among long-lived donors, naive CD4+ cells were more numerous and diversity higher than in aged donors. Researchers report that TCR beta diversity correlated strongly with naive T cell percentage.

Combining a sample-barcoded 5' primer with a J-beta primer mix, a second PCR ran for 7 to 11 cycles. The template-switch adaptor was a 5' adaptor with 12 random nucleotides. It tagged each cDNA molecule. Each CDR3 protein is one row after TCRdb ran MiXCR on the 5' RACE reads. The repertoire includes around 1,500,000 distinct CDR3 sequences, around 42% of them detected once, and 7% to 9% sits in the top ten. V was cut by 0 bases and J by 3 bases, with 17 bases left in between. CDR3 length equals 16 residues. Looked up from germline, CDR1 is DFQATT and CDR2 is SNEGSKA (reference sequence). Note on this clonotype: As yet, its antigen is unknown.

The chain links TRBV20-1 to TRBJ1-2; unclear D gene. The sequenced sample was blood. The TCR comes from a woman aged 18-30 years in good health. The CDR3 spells CSARDLEGMADYGYTF. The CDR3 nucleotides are TGCAGTGCTAGAGATCTGGAGGGTATGGCGGACTATGGCTACACCTTC.